The clone carrying this TCR beta chain was seen a handful of times. The antigen is unknown. TCRdb analysed the 5' RACE reads with MiXCR anew, one entry per CDR3 protein. Of more than 450,000 distinct CDR3 sequences listed, around a fifth are singletons. The data are from a study of T cells after yellow fever vaccination. Findings of the study overall: Abundant clonotypes from the bulk population could contaminate FACS-sorted repertoires.

Sequences were derived from PBMCs, sampled 20 to 25 days after the first yellow fever vaccination. This receptor was obtained from a man between 18 and 29 years old who received the YFV17D yellow fever vaccine.

CDR3 region: CASSASGGYEQYF. The CDR3 DNA reads TGTGCCAGCAGCGCCTCGGGGGGTTACGAGCAGTACTTC. V gene TRBV7-2 combines with J gene TRBJ2-7; 7 positions match TRBD2. The CDR3 length is 13 residues. Trimming cost V 5 bases and J 4 bases; bases outside gene matches: 5. The germline gives CDR1 SGHTA, CDR2 FQGNSA. The full variable domain, its missing parts supplied by reference TRBV7-2 and TRBJ2-7, is GAGVSQSPSNKVTEKGKDVELRCDPISGHTALYWYRQSLGQGLEFLIYFQGNSAPDKSGLPSDRFSAERTGGSVSTLTIQRTQQEDSAVYLCASSASGGYEQYFGPGTRLTVT.